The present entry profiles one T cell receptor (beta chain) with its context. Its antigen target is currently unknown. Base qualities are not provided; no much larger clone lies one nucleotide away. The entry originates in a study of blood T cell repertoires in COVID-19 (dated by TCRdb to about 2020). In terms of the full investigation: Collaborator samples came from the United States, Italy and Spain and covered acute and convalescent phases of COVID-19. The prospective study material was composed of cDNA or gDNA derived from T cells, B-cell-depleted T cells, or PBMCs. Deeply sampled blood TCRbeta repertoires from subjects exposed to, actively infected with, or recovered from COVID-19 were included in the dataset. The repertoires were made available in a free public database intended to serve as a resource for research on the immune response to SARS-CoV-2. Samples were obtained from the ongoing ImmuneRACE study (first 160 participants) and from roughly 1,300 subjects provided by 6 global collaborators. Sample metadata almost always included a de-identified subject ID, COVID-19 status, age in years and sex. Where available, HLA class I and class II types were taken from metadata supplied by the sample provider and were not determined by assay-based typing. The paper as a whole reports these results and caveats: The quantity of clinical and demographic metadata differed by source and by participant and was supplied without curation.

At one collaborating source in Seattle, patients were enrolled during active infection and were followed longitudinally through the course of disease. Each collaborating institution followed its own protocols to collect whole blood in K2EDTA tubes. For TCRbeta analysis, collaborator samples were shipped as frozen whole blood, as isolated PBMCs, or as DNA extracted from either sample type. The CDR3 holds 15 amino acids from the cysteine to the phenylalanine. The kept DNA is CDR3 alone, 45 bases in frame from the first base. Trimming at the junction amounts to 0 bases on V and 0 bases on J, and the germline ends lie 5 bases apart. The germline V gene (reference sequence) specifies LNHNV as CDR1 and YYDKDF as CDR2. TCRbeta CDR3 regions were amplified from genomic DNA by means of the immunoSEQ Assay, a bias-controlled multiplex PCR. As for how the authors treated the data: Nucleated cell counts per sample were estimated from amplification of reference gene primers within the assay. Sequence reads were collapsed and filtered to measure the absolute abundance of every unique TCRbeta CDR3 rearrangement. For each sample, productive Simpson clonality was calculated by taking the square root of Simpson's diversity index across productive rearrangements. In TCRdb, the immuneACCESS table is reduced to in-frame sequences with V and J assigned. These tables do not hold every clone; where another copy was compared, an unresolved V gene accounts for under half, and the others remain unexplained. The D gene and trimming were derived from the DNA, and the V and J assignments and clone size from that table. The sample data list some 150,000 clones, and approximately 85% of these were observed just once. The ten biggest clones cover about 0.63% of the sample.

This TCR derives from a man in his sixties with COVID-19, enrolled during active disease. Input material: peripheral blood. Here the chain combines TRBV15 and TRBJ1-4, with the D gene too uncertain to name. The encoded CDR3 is CATSRDPATNEKLFF. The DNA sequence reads TGTGCCACCAGCAGAGATCCAGCAACTAATGAAAAACTGTTTTTT.